This is a list of T cell receptor beta chains from one sample in a study of cytomegalovirus exposure and HLA in healthy donors. Repertoires were generated with immunoSEQ multiplex PCR, while TCRdb's copy carries only in-frame clones and drops some. The profile shows around 130,000 clones, roughly 84% of them singletons. Sequenced: PBMCs. All receptors come from a boy younger than 18 in good health and CMV-seronegative. CDR3s include the opening cysteine and the closing phenylalanine or tryptophan. D genes are given only for firm matches. Size is stated for part of the rows, as once, few or many counts, or as a class when the clone is expanded.

TRBJ2-3	.	TRBV9	TRBD1	CASSPPGQGTADTQYF	TGTGCCAGCAGCCCTCCTGGACAGGGGACCGCAGATACGCAGTATTTT
TRBJ1-1	.	TRBV13	TRBD1	CASSQPSAGTGGTEAFF	TGTGCCAGCAGCCAGCCCTCTGCCGGGACAGGGGGCACTGAAGCTTTCTTT
TRBJ2-1	.	TRBV9	TRBD2	CASSPPREAGDHEQFF	TGTGCCAGCAGCCCGCCCCGGGAAGCGGGAGACCATGAGCAGTTCTTC
TRBJ1-1	few	TRBV27	.	CASSLYGRRSFF	TGTGCCAGCAGTTTATACGGCAGGAGGTCTTTCTTT
TRBJ2-2	.	TRBV5-1	.	CASSISAANTGELFF	TGCGCCAGCAGCATTAGCGCGGCGAACACCGGGGAGCTGTTTTTT
TRBJ1-2	.	TRBV11-2	.	CASSWEGVTGYTF	TGTGCCAGCAGCTGGGAGGGGGTCACTGGCTACACCTTC
TRBJ1-5	.	TRBV29-1	.	CSVDPGDNQPQHF	TGCAGCGTTGATCCAGGCGACAATCAGCCCCAGCATTTT
TRBJ2-5	.	TRBV5-4	.	CASSFRSEETQYF	TGTGCCAGCAGCTTTAGGAGCGAAGAGACCCAGTACTTC
TRBJ1-5	.	TRBV29-1	TRBD1	CSVGGQGDQPQHF	TGCAGCGTCGGGGGACAGGGAGACCAGCCCCAGCATTTT
TRBJ1-1	.	TRBV4-2	TRBD1	CASTIEDRVTTEAFF	TGTGCCAGCACCATAGAGGACAGGGTGACCACTGAAGCTTTCTTT
TRBJ2-5	.	TRBV11-3	TRBD1	CASRKTGEETQYF	TGTGCCAGCAGGAAGACAGGGGAAGAGACCCAGTACTTC
TRBJ2-7	.	TRBV4-2	.	CASSLTGSYEQYF	TGTGCCAGCAGCCTAACAGGGTCCTACGAGCAGTACTTC
TRBJ2-7	.	TRBV4-1	.	CASSQGGHLSYEQYF	TGCGCCAGCAGCCAAGGGGGACACCTCTCCTACGAGCAGTACTTC
TRBJ2-7	.	TRBV5-6	TRBD2	CASRSGTTSYEQYF	TGTGCCAGCAGATCCGGGACTACCTCCTACGAGCAGTACTTC
TRBJ2-7	once	TRBV4-2	.	CASSLRGDSYEQYF	TGTGCCAGCAGCCTCCGAGGCGACTCCTACGAGCAGTACTTC
TRBJ2-7	.	TRBV6-1	.	CASSEIGGEQYF	TGTGCCAGCAGTGAAATCGGGGGAGAGCAGTACTTC